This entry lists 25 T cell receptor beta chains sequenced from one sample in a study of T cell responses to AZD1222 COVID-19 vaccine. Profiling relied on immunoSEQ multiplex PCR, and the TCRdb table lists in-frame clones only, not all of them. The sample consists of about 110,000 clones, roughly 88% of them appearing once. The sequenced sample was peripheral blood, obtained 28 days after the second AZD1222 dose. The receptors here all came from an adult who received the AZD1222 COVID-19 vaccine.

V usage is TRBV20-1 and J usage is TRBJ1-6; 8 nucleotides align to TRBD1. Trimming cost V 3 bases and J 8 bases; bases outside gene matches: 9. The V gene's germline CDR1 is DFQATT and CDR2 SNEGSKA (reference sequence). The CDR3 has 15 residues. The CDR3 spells CSASTTGQGYSPLHF. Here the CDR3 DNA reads TGCAGTGCTAGTACGACCGGACAGGGTTATTCACCCCTCCACTTT.

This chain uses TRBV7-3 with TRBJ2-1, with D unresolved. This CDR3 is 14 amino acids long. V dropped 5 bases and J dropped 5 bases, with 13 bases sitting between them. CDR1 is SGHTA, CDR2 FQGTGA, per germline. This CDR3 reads CASSKSNADNEQFF. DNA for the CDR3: TGTGCCAGCAGCAAATCTAACGCAGACAATGAGCAGTTCTTC.

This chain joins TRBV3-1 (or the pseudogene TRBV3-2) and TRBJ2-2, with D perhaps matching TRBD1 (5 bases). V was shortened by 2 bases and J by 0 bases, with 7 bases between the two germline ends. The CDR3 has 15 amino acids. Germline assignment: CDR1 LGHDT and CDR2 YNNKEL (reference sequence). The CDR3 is CASSQTGTNTGELFF. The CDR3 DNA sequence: TGTGCCAGCAGCCAAACAGGAACGAACACCGGGGAGCTGTTTTTT.

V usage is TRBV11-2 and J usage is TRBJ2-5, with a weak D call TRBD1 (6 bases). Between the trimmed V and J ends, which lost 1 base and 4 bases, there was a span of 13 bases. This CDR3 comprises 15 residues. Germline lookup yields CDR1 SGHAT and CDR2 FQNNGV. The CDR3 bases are TGTGCCAGCAGCTTAGGGGGGCAGTCGGGAGAGACCCAGTACTTC. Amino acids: CASSLGGQSGETQYF. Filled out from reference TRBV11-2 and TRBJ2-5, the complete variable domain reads EAGVAQSPRYKIIEKRQSVAFWCNPISGHATLYWYQQILGQGPKLLIQFQNNGVVDDSQLPKDRFSAERLKGVDSTLKIQPAKLEDSAVYLCASSLGGQSGETQYFGPGTRLLVL.

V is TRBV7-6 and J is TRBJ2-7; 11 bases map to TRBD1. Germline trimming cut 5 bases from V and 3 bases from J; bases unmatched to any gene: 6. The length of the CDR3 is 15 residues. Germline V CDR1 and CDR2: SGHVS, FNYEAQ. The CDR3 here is CASSQGQGVSYEQYF. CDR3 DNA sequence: TGTGCCAGCAGCCAGGGACAGGGGGTAAGCTACGAGCAGTACTTC.

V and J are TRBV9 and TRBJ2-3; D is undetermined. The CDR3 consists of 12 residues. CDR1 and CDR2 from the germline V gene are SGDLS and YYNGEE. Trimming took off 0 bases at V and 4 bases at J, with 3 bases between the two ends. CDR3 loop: CASSVDSDTQYF. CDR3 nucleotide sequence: TGTGCCAGCAGCGTAGATTCAGATACGCAGTATTTT. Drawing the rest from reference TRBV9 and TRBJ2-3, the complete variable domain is DSGVTQTPKHLITATGQRVTLRCSPRSGDLSVYWYQQSLDQGLQFLIQYYNGEERAKGNILERFSAQQFPDLHSELNLSSLELGDSALYFCASSVDSDTQYFGPGTRLTVL.

The CDR3 sequence is CASSYSGGLGEKLFF. As DNA, the CDR3 is TGTGCCAGCAGTTACTCGGGGGGGCTCGGTGAAAAACTGTTTTTT. The J gene is TRBJ1-4, the V gene TRBV6-5; possible D gene TRBD1, 6 bases. Deletions cut 0 bases from V and 7 bases from J, with 12 bases between. This CDR3 has 15 residues. CDR1 is MNHEY and CDR2 is SVGAGI in the germline V gene.

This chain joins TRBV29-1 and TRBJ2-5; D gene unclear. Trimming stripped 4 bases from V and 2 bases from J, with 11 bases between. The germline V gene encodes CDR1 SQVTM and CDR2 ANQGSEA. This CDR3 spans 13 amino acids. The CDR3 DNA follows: TGCAGCGTTGTGGTACAGCCACAAGAGACCCAGTACTTC. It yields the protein CSVVVQPQETQYF.

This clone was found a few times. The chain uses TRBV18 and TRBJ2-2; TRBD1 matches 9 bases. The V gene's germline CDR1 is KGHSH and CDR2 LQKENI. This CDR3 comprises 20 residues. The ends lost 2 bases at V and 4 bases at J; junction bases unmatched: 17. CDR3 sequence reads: CASSPSMGQGLLRTTGELFF. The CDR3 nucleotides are TGTGCCAGCTCACCAAGTATGGGACAGGGTCTGCTACGGACCACCGGGGAGCTGTTTTTT.

The CDR3 loop reads CASSLDLFLNTEAFF. The CDR3 DNA is TGTGCCAGCAGCTTGGATCTGTTCCTGAACACTGAAGCTTTCTTT. This chain links TRBV5-4 with TRBJ1-1; the D is unclear. Looked up from germline, CDR1 is SGHNT and CDR2 is YYREEE (reference sequence). Trimming shortened V by 0 bases and J by 0 bases, and 9 bases separated the two germline ends. This CDR3 spans 15 amino acids.

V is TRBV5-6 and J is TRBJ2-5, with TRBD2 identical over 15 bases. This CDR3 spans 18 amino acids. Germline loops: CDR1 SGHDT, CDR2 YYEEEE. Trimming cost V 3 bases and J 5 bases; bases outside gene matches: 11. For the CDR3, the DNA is TGTGCCAGCAGCTCCCCGGGACTAGCGGGGGGCGGGAGGGAGACCCAGTACTTC. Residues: CASSSPGLAGGGRETQYF.

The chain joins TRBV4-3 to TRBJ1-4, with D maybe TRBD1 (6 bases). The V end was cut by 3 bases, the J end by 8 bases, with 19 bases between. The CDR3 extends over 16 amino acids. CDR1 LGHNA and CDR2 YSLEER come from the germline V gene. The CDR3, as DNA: TGCGCCAGCAGCCAGGATTACAGGGCCCGGGCGGAAAAACTGTTTTTT. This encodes CASSQDYRARAEKLFF.

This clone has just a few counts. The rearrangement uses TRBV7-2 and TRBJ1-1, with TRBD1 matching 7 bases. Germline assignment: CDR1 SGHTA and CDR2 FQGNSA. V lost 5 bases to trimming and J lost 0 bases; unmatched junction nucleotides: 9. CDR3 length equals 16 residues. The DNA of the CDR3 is TGTGCCAGCAGCCCCAACCCGACAGGGATGAACACTGAAGCTTTCTTT. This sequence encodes CASSPNPTGMNTEAFF.

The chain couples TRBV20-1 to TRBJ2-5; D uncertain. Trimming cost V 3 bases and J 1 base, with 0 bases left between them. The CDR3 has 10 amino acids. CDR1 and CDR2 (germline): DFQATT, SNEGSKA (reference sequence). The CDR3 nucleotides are TGCAGTGCTAGCCAAGAGACCCAGTACTTC. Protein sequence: CSASQETQYF.

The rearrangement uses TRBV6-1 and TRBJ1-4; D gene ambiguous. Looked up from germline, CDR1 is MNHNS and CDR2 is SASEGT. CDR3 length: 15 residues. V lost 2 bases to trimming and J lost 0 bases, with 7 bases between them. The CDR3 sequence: CASSEQSATNEKLFF. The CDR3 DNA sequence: TGTGCCAGCAGTGAACAGTCTGCAACTAATGAAAAACTGTTTTTT.

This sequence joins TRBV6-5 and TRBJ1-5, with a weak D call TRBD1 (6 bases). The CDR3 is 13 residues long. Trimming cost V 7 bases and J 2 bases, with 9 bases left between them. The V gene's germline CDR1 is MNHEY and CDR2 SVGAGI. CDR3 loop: CASIEGGNQPQHF. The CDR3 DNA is TGTGCCAGCATCGAGGGGGGCAATCAGCCCCAGCATTTT.

CDR3 sequence (DNA): TGTGCCAGTAGTACGGACAGGGTGGGAAATGAAAAACTGTTTTTT. It translates to CASSTDRVGNEKLFF. J is TRBJ1-4 and V is TRBV19; 8 positions agree with TRBD1. Losses at the gene ends were 4 bases for V and 5 bases for J; bases not matched to a gene: 6. This CDR3 is built from 15 residues. Looked up from germline, CDR1 is LNHDA and CDR2 is SQIVND (reference sequence).

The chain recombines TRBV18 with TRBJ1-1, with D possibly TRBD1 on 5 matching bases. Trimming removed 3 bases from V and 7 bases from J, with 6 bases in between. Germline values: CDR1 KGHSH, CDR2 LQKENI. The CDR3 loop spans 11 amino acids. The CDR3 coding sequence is TGTGCCAGCTCACCGGGGGGTGAAGCTTTCTTT. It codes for CASSPGGEAFF.

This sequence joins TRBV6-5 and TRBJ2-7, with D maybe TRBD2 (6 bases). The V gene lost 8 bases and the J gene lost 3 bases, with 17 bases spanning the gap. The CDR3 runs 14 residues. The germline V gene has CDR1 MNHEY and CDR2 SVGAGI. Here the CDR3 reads CASSPAGRLYEQYF. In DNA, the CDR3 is TGTGCCAGCTCCCCGGCGGGGCGCCTCTACGAGCAGTACTTC.

CDR3 residues: CASSQVSPGSGADTQYF. CDR3 DNA: TGTGCCAGCAGCCAAGTGTCCCCGGGGTCAGGGGCAGATACGCAGTATTTT. V and J are TRBV3-1 (or the pseudogene TRBV3-2) and TRBJ2-3; D perhaps matches TRBD1 (6 bases). V was shortened by 1 base and J by 4 bases, with 18 bases between the two germline ends. CDR3 length: 17 residues. The germline CDR1 and CDR2 sequences are LGHDT and YNNKEL (reference sequence).

CDR3 sequence reads: CASSSTNSPLHF. CDR3 in DNA: TGTGCCAGCAGTTCCACGAATTCACCCCTCCACTTT. The genes are TRBV7-2 and TRBJ1-6; D is uncertain. CDR3 length: 12 residues. From germline, CDR1 is SGHTA and CDR2 FQGNSA. The V end was cut by 6 bases, the J end by 7 bases, with 7 bases between.

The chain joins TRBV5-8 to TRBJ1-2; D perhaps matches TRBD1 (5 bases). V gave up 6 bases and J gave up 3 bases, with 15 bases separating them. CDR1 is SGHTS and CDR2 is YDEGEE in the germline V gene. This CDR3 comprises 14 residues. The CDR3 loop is CASTRMGGDYGYTF. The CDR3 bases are TGTGCCAGCACCAGAATGGGGGGGGACTATGGCTACACCTTC.

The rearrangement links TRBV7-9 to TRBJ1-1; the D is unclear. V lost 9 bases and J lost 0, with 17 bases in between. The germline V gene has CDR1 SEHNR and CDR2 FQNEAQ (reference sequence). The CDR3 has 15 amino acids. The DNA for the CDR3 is TGTGCCAGTCTCCGTTTTGACGGACTGAACACTGAAGCTTTCTTT. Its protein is CASLRFDGLNTEAFF.

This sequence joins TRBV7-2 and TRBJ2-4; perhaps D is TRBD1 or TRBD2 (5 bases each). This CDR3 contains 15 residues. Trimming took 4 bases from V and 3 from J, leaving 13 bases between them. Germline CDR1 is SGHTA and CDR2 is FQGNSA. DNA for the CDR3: TGTGCCAGCAGCTCAGGGACCTTGGTCAAAAACATTCAGTACTTC. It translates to CASSSGTLVKNIQYF.

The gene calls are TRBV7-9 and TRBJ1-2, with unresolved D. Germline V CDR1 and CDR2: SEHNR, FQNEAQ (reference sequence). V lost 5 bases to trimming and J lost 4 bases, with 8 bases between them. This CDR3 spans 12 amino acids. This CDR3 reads CASSDRFYGYTF. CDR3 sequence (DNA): TGTGCCAGCAGCGACCGATTCTATGGCTACACCTTC.